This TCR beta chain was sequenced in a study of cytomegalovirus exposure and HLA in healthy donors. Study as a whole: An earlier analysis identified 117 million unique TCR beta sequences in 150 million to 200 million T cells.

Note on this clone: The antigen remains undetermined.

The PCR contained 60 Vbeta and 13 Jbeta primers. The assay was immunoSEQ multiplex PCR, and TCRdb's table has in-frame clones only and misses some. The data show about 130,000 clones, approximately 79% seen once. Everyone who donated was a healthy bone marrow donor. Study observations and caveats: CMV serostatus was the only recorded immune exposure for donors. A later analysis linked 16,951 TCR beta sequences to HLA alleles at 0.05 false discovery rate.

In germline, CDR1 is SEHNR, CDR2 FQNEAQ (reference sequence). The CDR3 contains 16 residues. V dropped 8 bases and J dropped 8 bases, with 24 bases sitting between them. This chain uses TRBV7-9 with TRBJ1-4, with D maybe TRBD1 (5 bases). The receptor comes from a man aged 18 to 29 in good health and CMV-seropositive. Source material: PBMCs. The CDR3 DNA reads TGTGCCAGCCGACCTCAATCAGGGCACGGAGGGGAAAAACTGTTTTTT. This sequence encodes CASRPQSGHGGEKLFF.